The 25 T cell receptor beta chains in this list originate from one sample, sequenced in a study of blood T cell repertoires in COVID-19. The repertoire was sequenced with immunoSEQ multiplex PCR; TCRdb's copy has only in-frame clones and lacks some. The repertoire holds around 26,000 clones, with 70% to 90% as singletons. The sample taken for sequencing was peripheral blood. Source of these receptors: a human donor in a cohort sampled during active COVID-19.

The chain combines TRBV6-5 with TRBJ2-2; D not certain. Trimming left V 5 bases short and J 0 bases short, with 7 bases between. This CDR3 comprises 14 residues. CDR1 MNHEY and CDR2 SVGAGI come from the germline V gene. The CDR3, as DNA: TGTGCCAGCAGTCAATCAGCGAACACCGGGGAGCTGTTTTTT. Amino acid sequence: CASSQSANTGELFF.

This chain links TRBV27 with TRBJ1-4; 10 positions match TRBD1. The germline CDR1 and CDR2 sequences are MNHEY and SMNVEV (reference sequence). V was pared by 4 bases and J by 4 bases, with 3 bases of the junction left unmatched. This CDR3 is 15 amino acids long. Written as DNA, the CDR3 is TGTGCCAGCAGTTGGGGGACAGGGGATAATGAAAAACTGTTTTTT. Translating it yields CASSWGTGDNEKLFF.

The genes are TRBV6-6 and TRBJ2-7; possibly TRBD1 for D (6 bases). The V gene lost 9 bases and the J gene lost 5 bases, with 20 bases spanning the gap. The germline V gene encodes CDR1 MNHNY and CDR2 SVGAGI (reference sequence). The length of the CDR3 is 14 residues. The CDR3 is CASTVTQGSHEQYF. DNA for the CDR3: TGTGCCAGTACCGTTACACAGGGTTCCCACGAGCAGTACTTC.

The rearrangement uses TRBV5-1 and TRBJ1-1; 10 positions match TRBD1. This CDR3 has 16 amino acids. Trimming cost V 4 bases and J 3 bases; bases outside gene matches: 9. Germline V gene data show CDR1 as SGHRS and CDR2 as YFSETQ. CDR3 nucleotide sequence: TGCGCCAGCAGCCCAGCAGGACAGGGGGGTCACACTGAAGCTTTCTTT. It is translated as CASSPAGQGGHTEAFF.

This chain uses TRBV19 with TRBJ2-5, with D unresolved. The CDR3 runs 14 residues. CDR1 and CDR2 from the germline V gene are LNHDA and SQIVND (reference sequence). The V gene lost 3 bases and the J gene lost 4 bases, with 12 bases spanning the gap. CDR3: CASSMGTSPETQYF. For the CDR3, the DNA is TGTGCCAGTAGTATGGGCACTTCCCCAGAGACCCAGTACTTC.

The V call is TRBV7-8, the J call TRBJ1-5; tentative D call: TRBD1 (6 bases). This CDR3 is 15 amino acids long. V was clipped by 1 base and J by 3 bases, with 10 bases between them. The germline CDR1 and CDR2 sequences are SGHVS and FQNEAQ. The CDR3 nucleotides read TGTGCCAGCAGCTTAGGGGACACACTCAATCAGCCCCAGCATTTT. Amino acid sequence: CASSLGDTLNQPQHF.

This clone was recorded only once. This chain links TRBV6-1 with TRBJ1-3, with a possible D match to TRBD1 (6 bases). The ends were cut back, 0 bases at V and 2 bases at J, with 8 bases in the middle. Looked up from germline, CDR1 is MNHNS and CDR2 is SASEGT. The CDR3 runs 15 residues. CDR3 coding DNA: TGTGCCAGCAGTGAAGCGGCAGGGGCTGGAAACACCATATATTTT. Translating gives CASSEAAGAGNTIYF.

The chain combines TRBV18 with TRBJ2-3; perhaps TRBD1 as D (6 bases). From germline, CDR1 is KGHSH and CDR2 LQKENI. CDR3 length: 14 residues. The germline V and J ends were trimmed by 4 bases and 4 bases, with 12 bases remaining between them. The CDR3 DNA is TGTGCCAGCTCACTCCGGCCAGGGGCAGATACGCAGTATTTT. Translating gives CASSLRPGADTQYF.

The CDR3 spells CASSASGGRYSDTIYF. The CDR3 DNA sequence: TGTGCCAGCAGCGCCTCCGGGGGGCGGTATTCAGACACCATATATTTT. This chain connects TRBV9 to TRBJ1-3; D is possibly TRBD1 (6 bases). The CDR3 is 16 residues long. V shed 3 bases and J shed 8 bases, with 21 bases lying between them. Looked up from germline, CDR1 is SGDLS and CDR2 is YYNGEE.

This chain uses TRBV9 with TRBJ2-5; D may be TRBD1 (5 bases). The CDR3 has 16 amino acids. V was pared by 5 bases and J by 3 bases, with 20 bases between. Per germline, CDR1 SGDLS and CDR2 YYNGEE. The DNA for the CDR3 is TGTGCCAGCAGTCCTGGGTTGGGGCCTAACAAAGAGACCCAGTACTTC. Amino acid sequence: CASSPGLGPNKETQYF. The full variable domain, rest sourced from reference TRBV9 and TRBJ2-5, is DSGVTQTPKHLITATGQRVTLRCSPRSGDLSVYWYQQSLDQGLQFLIQYYNGEERAKGNILERFSAQQFPDLHSELNLSSLELGDSALYFCASSPGLGPNKETQYFGPGTRLLVL.

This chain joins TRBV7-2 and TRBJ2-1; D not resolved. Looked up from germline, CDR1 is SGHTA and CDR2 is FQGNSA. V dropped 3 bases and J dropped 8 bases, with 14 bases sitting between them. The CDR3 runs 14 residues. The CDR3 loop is CASSFYLPSDEQFF. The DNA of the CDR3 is TGTGCCAGCAGCTTTTACTTACCAAGCGATGAGCAGTTCTTC.

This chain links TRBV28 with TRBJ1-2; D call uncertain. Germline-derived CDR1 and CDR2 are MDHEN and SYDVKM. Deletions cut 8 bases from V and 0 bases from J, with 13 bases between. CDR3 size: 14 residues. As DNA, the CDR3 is TGTGCCAGCTCCACTCAAGATACTAACTATGGCTACACCTTC. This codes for CASSTQDTNYGYTF.

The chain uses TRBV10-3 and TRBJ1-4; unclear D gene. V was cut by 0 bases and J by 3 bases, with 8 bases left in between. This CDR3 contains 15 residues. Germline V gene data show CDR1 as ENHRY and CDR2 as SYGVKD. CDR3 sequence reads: CAISESRGSNEKLFF. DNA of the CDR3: TGTGCCATCAGTGAGTCGAGAGGGTCTAATGAAAAACTGTTTTTT.

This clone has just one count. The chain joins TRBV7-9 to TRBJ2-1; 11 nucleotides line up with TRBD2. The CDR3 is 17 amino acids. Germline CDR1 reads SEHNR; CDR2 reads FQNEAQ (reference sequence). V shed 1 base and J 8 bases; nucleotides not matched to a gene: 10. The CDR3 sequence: CASSLDPRLAGWDEQFF. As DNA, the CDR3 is TGTGCCAGCAGCTTAGACCCCCGACTAGCGGGGTGGGATGAGCAGTTCTTC.

The CDR3 here is CASSPGQGIGTEAFF. In DNA, the CDR3 is TGTGCCAGTAGTCCGGGACAGGGGATTGGTACTGAAGCTTTCTTT. This chain uses TRBV19 with TRBJ1-1, with 10 bases that match TRBD1. CDR1 LNHDA and CDR2 SQIVND come from the germline V gene (reference sequence). The CDR3 covers 15 residues. V gave up 5 bases and J gave up 5 bases; unmatched junction bases: 8.

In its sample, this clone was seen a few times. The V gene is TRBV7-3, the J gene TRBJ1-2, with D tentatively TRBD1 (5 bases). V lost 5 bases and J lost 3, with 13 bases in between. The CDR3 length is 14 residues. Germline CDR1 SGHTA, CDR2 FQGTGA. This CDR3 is CASSRDFRDYGYTF. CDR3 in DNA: TGTGCCAGCAGCCGGGACTTTAGGGACTATGGCTACACCTTC. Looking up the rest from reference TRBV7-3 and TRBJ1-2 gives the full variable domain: GAGVSQTPSNKVTEKGKYVELRCDPISGHTALYWYRQSLGQGPEFLIYFQGTGAADDSGLPNDRFFAVRPEGSVSTLKIQRTERGDSAVYLCASSRDFRDYGYTFGSGTRLTVV.

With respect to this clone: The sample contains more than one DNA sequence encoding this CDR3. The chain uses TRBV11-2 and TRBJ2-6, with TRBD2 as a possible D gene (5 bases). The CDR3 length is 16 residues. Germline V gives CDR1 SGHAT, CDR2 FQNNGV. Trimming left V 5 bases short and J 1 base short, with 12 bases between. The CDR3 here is CASSKEPGSGANVLTF. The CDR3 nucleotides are TGTGCCAGCAGCAAAGAACCGGGGTCTGGGGCCAACGTCCTGACTTTC.

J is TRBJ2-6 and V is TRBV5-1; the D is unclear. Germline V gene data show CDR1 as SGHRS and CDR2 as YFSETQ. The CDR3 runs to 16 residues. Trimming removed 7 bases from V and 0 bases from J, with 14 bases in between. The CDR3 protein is CASSWSESSGANVLTF. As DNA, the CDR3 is TGCGCCAGCTCCTGGAGCGAAAGCTCTGGGGCCAACGTCCTGACTTTC. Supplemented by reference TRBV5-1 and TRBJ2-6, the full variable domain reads KAGVTQTPRYLIKTRGQQVTLSCSPISGHRSVSWYQQTPGQGLQFLFEYFSETQRNKGNFPGRFSGRQFSNSRSEMNVSTLELGDSALYLCASSWSESSGANVLTFGAGSRLTVL.

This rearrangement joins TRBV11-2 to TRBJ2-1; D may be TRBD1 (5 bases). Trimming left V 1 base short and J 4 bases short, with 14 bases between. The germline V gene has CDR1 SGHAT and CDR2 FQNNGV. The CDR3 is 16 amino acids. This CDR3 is CASSLGQHWRYNEQFF. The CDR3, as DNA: TGTGCCAGCAGCTTAGGACAGCATTGGCGTTACAATGAGCAGTTCTTC.

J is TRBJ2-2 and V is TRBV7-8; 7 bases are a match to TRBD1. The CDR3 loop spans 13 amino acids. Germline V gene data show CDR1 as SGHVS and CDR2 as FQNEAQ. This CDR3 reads CVTRDRITGELFF. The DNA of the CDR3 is TGTGTCACCCGGGACAGAATCACCGGGGAGCTGTTTTTT.

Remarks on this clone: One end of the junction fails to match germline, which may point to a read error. The CDR3 coding sequence is TGTGCTAGCAGCTTGAGGGAGATGGAGACCCAGTACTTC. This encodes CASSLREMETQYF. The J gene is TRBJ2-5, the V gene TRBV7-7; a possible D gene is TRBD2 (5 bases). The length of the CDR3 is 13 residues. CDR1 and CDR2 from the germline V gene are SSHAT and FNYEAQ (reference sequence).

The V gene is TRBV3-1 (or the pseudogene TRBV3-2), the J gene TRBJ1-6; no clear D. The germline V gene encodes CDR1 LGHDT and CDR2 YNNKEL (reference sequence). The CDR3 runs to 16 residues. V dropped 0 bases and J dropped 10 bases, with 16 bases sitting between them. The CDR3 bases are TGTGCCAGCAGCCAAGATCCCGCCGGAGTAGGATCACCCCTCCACTTT. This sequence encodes CASSQDPAGVGSPLHF.

The DNA of the CDR3 is TGTGCCAGCAGCTTAACACTAGCGGGGGGGCCGGGAGAGACCCAGTACTTC. Protein: CASSLTLAGGPGETQYF. The rearrangement joins TRBV4-2 to TRBJ2-5; TRBD2 agrees at 13 bases. Germline values: CDR1 LGHNA, CDR2 YNFKEQ. This CDR3 has 17 residues. Trimming cost V 5 bases and J 4 bases; bases outside gene matches: 10.

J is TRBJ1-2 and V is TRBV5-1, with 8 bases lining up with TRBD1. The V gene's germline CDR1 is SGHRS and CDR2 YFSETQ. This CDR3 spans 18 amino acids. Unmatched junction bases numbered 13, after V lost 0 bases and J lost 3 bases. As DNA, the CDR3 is TGCGCCAGCAGCTTGGCCTCTAGGACAGGGTTCTTTGACTATGGCTACACCTTC. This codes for CASSLASRTGFFDYGYTF.

The CDR3 loop is CASKNGGAGELFF. CDR3 nucleotides: TGTGCCAGCAAAAACGGTGGGGCGGGGGAGCTGTTTTTT. V gene TRBV27 combines with J gene TRBJ2-2; D is possibly TRBD1 (5 bases). V lost 7 bases and J 8 bases, leaving 14 bases between the germline ends. The CDR3 consists of 13 residues. Per the germline V gene, CDR1 is MNHEY and CDR2 is SMNVEV (reference sequence).